These 20 T cell receptor beta chains were sequenced from one sample in a study of PD-L1 blockade in urothelial cancer. TCRdb's table, derived via immunoSEQ multiplex PCR, lists solely in-frame clones and lacks some. Of about 35,000 clones listed, roughly a third are singletons. Sample: tumor tissue, taken before atezolizumab (anti-PD-L1) treatment. These receptors all stem from a man in his sixties with urothelial cancer.

The chain joins TRBV9 to TRBJ2-6; D is possibly TRBD2 (7 bases). This CDR3 has 17 residues. V dropped 3 bases and J dropped 4 bases, with 17 bases sitting between them. CDR1 is SGDLS and CDR2 is YYNGEE in the germline V gene. The CDR3 DNA sequence: TGTGCCAGCAGCGGCCGGGGGGCCCGGTCGGGGGCCAACGTCCTGACTTTC. It specifies CASSGRGARSGANVLTF. The variable domain in full, completed from reference TRBV9 and TRBJ2-6, reads DSGVTQTPKHLITATGQRVTLRCSPRSGDLSVYWYQQSLDQGLQFLIQYYNGEERAKGNILERFSAQQFPDLHSELNLSSLELGDSALYFCASSGRGARSGANVLTFGAGSRLTVL.

The gene calls are TRBV29-1 and TRBJ1-5; D unresolved. Trimming shortened V by 7 bases and J by 5 bases, and 18 bases separated the two germline ends. CDR1 SQVTM and CDR2 ANQGSEA come from the germline V gene. The CDR3 is made up of 14 amino acids. CDR3 sequence: CSAKIGNRDQPQHF. In nucleotides, the CDR3 is TGCAGCGCTAAAATCGGGAACCGGGATCAGCCCCAGCATTTT.

The J gene is TRBJ2-2, the V gene TRBV5-1; D unclear. Trimming cost V 7 bases and J 7 bases, with 17 bases left between them. The germline V gene has CDR1 SGHRS and CDR2 YFSETQ. CDR3 size: 14 residues. CDR3 coding DNA: TGCGCCAGCTTGCAGGAGCCCACGGTCGGGGAGCTGTTTTTT. Its translation: CASLQEPTVGELFF.

The rearrangement joins TRBV15 to TRBJ2-1, with 10 bases matching TRBD1. V lost 0 bases and J lost 8; bases outside the gene matches: 4. CDR3 length: 15 amino acids. From germline, CDR1 is LNHNV and CDR2 YYDKDF (reference sequence). The CDR3: CATSRDPGTGDEQFF. The CDR3 region has the DNA TGTGCCACCAGCAGAGATCCGGGGACAGGGGATGAGCAGTTCTTC.

The genes are TRBV2 and TRBJ2-3; TRBD2 is a possible D gene (6 bases). The CDR3 loop spans 14 amino acids. Deletions cut 7 bases from V and 2 bases from J, with 13 bases between. CDR1 SNHLY and CDR2 FYNNEI come from the germline V gene. The CDR3 region has the DNA TGTGCCAGCACTGGGGGGAGGATCACAGATACGCAGTATTTT. Encoded protein: CASTGGRITDTQYF.

The chain has TRBV19 and TRBJ2-5; tentative D call: TRBD1 (7 bases). Germline V gene data show CDR1 as LNHDA and CDR2 as SQIVND (reference sequence). Deletions cut 10 bases from V and 5 bases from J, with 32 bases between. The CDR3 loop spans 18 amino acids. CDR3 sequence (DNA): TGTGCCACCCGCGACTTGTACGGAGGGACAGCTAAACGTGAGACCCAGTACTTC. It encodes CATRDLYGGTAKRETQYF.

The genes are TRBV6-8 and TRBJ1-1; TRBD1 agrees at 8 bases. From germline, CDR1 is MNHGY and CDR2 SAAAGT. CDR3 length: 14 residues. With 5 bases clipped from V and 4 bases from J, the junction kept 6 bases outside the gene matches. The CDR3 DNA is TGTGCCAGCAGTCGCGCCGACAGGGGCACTGAAGCTTTCTTT. It translates to CASSRADRGTEAFF.

This clone was observed many times. V is TRBV6-8 and J is TRBJ2-1; TRBD2 might be the D (7 bases). Germline V CDR1 and CDR2: MNHGY, SAAAGT. This CDR3 comprises 14 residues. V was trimmed by 5 bases and J by 6 bases, leaving 14 bases between them. This CDR3 reads CASSPEGGGNEQFF. CDR3 nucleotides: TGTGCCAGCAGTCCCGAGGGGGGGGGCAATGAGCAGTTCTTC.

The chain has TRBV5-1 and TRBJ1-3, with D maybe TRBD1 (6 bases). V was cut by 1 base and J by 4 bases, with 21 bases left in between. Germline V gene data show CDR1 as SGHRS and CDR2 as YFSETQ. This CDR3 has 18 residues. CDR3: CASSLSSAGALTGNTIYF. The DNA of the CDR3 is TGCGCCAGCAGCTTGAGCTCCGCGGGGGCTTTGACGGGAAACACCATATATTTT.

This clone has just one count. The V call is TRBV28, the J call TRBJ2-7; a possible D gene is TRBD2 (5 bases). The CDR3 extends over 15 amino acids. CDR1 is MDHEN, CDR2 SYDVKM, per germline. V gave up 6 bases and J gave up 4 bases, with 19 bases separating them. The CDR3 here is CASRRGSGDGYEQYF. CDR3 nucleotides: TGTGCCAGCAGACGAGGGTCCGGGGATGGGTACGAGCAGTACTTC.

The CDR3 reads CASSMAVVGNQPQHF. In DNA, the CDR3 is TGTGCCAGTAGTATGGCCGTCGTTGGCAATCAGCCCCAGCATTTT. J is TRBJ1-5 and V is TRBV19; D is unclear. CDR3 size: 15 residues. Germline CDR1 reads LNHDA; CDR2 reads SQIVND (reference sequence). V dropped 3 bases and J dropped 2 bases, with 11 bases sitting between them.

V is TRBV5-1 and J is TRBJ2-2, with D tentatively TRBD2 (6 bases). The length of the CDR3 is 14 residues. Germline CDR1 SGHRS, CDR2 YFSETQ. V shed 9 bases and J shed 4 bases, with 16 bases lying between them. The CDR3 DNA sequence: TGCGCCACGACTACGGACTATCCCACCGGGGAGCTGTTTTTT. This sequence encodes CATTTDYPTGELFF.

CDR3 nucleotides: TGTGCCAGTAGACAGGGAAACAATCAGCCCCAGCATTTT. Its translation is CASRQGNNQPQHF. This chain links TRBV19 with TRBJ1-5; possibly TRBD1 for D (6 bases). This CDR3 spans 13 amino acids. Germline CDR1 is LNHDA and CDR2 is SQIVND (reference sequence). Trimming left V 6 bases short and J 3 bases short, with 9 bases between. The full variable domain, its missing parts supplied by reference TRBV19 and TRBJ1-5, is DGGITQSPKYLFRKEGQNVTLSCEQNLNHDAMYWYRQDPGQGLRLIYYSQIVNDFQKGDIAEGYSVSREKKESFPLTVTSAQKNPTAFYLCASRQGNNQPQHFGDGTRLSIL.

The CDR3 bases are TGTGCCACCAGCAGGTACACAGGGCTTAACGAAAAACTGTTTTTT. This translates into CATSRYTGLNEKLFF. V is TRBV15 and J is TRBJ1-4, with D perhaps TRBD1 (6 bases). This CDR3 region has 15 residues. The V gene lost 3 bases and the J gene lost 8 bases, with 16 bases spanning the gap. Germline V gives CDR1 LNHNV, CDR2 YYDKDF (reference sequence).

The chain combines TRBV18 with TRBJ2-7, with TRBD1 matching 7 bases. CDR1 is KGHSH and CDR2 is LQKENI in the germline V gene. V shed 4 bases and J 5 bases; nucleotides not matched to a gene: 8. The CDR3 has 14 residues. The DNA for the CDR3 is TGTGCCAGCTCACAATACGGGACAGCCAACGAGCAGTACTTC. Amino acid sequence: CASSQYGTANEQYF.

This sequence joins TRBV30 and TRBJ1-4; the D gene is possibly TRBD1 (5 bases). Germline loops: CDR1 GTSNPN, CDR2 SVGIG (reference sequence). Between the trimmed V and J ends, which lost 0 bases and 4 bases, there was a span of 12 bases. This CDR3 region has 15 residues. The CDR3 loop is CAWSVLQGLNEKLFF. CDR3 in DNA: TGTGCCTGGAGTGTATTGCAGGGACTTAATGAAAAACTGTTTTTT.

This chain uses TRBV28 with TRBJ2-5; D is unresolved. The CDR3 covers 12 residues. Germline loops: CDR1 MDHEN, CDR2 SYDVKM. Trimming took 8 bases from V and 4 from J, leaving 11 bases between them. The CDR3 is CASRRVLETQYF. In DNA form, the CDR3 reads TGTGCCAGCCGACGAGTTTTAGAGACCCAGTACTTC.

J is TRBJ1-1 and V is TRBV29-1; D possibly corresponds to TRBD1 (5 bases). Germline CDR1 SQVTM, CDR2 ANQGSEA. This CDR3 spans 15 amino acids. The V and J ends lost 0 bases and 0 bases respectively, with 11 bases between them. DNA of the CDR3: TGCAGCGTTGAAGATCTTAGGGGCTTGAACACTGAAGCTTTCTTT. Translating it yields CSVEDLRGLNTEAFF.

The chain couples TRBV19 to TRBJ2-1; 11 bases line up with TRBD2. Trimming at V came to 4 bases and at J to 2 bases, leaving 4 bases not matched to a gene. From germline, CDR1 is LNHDA and CDR2 SQIVND (reference sequence). CDR3 size: 16 residues. CDR3 sequence reads: CASSKDSGRAYNEQFF. In DNA, the CDR3 is TGTGCCAGTAGTAAAGATAGCGGGAGGGCCTACAATGAGCAGTTCTTC.

V is TRBV19 and J is TRBJ2-2, with 9 bases aligning to TRBD2. With 5 bases clipped from V and 1 base from J, the junction kept 8 bases outside the gene matches. The CDR3 contains 17 residues. Germline CDR1 and CDR2: LNHDA and SQIVND (reference sequence). CDR3 loop: CASSFSSGSMNTGELFF. DNA for the CDR3: TGTGCCAGTAGTTTTAGTAGCGGGAGTATGAACACCGGGGAGCTGTTTTTT. The full variable domain, its missing parts supplied by reference TRBV19 and TRBJ2-2, is DGGITQSPKYLFRKEGQNVTLSCEQNLNHDAMYWYRQDPGQGLRLIYYSQIVNDFQKGDIAEGYSVSREKKESFPLTVTSAQKNPTAFYLCASSFSSGSMNTGELFFGEGSRLTVL.